This T cell receptor beta chain was recovered during a study of shared clonotypes between healthy human individuals. Study-level background: Donor ages ranged 18 to 49 years: a couple of women, a few men. A donor's plate count was three for CD4 naive and three for CD4 memory; CD8 naive had two and CD8 memory one.

Germline assignment: CDR1 SNHLY and CDR2 FYNNEI. The CDR3 totals 16 residues. Trimming removed 8 bases from V and 0 bases from J; junction bases left unmatched: 10. Repertoires were generated with immunoSEQ multiplex PCR, while TCRdb's copy carries only in-frame clones and drops some. The sample holds 2 million to 2.5 million clones, just over 90% seen once. This clonotype was obtained from a man aged 18 to 29 in good health. Some clones in this sample may be carry-over from other donors' samples. The rearrangement joins TRBV2 to TRBJ2-3; 8 bases line up with TRBD2. The material sequenced was naive CD4+ T cells from PBMCs. Subset described: CD45RA+ positively selected. The CDR3 loop is CASGFRASGSTDTQYF. In nucleotides, the CDR3 is TGTGCCAGCGGATTCAGGGCTAGCGGGAGCACAGATACGCAGTATTTT.